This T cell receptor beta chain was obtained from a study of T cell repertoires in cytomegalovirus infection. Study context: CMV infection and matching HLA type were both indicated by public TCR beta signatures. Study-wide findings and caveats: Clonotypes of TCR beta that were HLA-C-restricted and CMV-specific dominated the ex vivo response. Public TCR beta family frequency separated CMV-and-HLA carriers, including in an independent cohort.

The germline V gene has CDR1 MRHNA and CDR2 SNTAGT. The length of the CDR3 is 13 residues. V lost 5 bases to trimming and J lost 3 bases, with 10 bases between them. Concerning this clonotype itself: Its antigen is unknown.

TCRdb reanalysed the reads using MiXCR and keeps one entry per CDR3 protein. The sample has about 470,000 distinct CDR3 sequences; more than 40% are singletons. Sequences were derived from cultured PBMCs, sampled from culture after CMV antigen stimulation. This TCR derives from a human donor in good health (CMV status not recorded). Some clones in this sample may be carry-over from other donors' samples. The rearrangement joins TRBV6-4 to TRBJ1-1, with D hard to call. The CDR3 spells CASSPVIDTEAFF. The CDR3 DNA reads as TGTGCCAGCAGTCCGGTAATTGACACTGAAGCTTTCTTT.